This T cell receptor beta chain was sequenced in a study of T cell responses to AZD1222 COVID-19 vaccine. This clone occurred once. Its antigen remains unknown. Study-wide findings and caveats: Among the donors, most were white British and more were female, and clonal diversity was possibly underestimated.

This table comes from immunoSEQ multiplex PCR, and its TCRdb copy is limited to in-frame clones, with some not included. The sample has approximately 150,000 clones, approximately 90% seen once. The CDR3 totals 20 residues. V was cut by 2 bases and J by 4 bases, with 24 bases left in between. Germline V gene sequence: CDR1 LNHDA, CDR2 SQIVND (reference sequence). Here the sequenced sample was peripheral blood, taken 28 days after the second AZD1222 dose. The receptor was isolated from an adult who received the AZD1222 COVID-19 vaccine. The chain couples TRBV19 to TRBJ1-6; a possible D gene is TRBD1 (6 bases). The DNA of the CDR3 is TGTGCCAGTAGTATACGAACGGGACACCGATCAAGTCCATATAATTCACCCCTCCACTTT. Translation: CASSIRTGHRSSPYNSPLHF.